Shown below are 27 T cell receptor beta chains from a single sample sequenced in a study of T-cell reconstitution after alpha-beta-depleted transplantation in children. Library preparation (for TCRbeta) was performed with unique molecular identifiers. TCRdb re-analysed the PCR reads in MiXCR, keeping a single row per CDR3 protein. This sample has about 640,000 distinct CDR3 sequences, with approximately 15% found just once. Sequenced material: PBMCs from the stem cell graft donor, taken from the stem cell graft. Source of these receptors: a human donor who donated a stem cell graft to a child with acute myeloid leukemia.

This clonotype was counted ten times or more. J is TRBJ1-1 and V is TRBV7-2; possibly TRBD1 for D (5 bases). Germline V gene data show CDR1 as SGHTA and CDR2 as FQGNSA. The CDR3 spans 13 residues. V shed 2 bases and J shed 4 bases, with 8 bases lying between them. The CDR3 region has the DNA TGTGCCAGCAGCTTACAGAGGGGCACTGAAGCTTTCTTT. Residues: CASSLQRGTEAFF.

The genes are TRBV12-3 or TRBV12-4 and TRBJ1-1; D unclear. V was pared by 1 base and J by 2 bases, with 20 bases between. CDR3 length: 18 residues. CDR3: CASSLDPWGLGRNTEAFF. The CDR3 DNA follows: TGTGCCAGCAGTTTAGACCCCTGGGGTCTGGGCCGTAACACTGAAGCTTTCTTT.

V and J are TRBV5-1 and TRBJ1-1; 9 nucleotides match TRBD1. Germline V gives CDR1 SGHRS, CDR2 YFSETQ. The CDR3 totals 16 residues. J gave up 5 bases and V 3 bases, and 11 bases lay outside the gene matches. CDR3 DNA sequence: TGCGCCAGCAGCTGGGCCCGGGACAGGGTGGCTACTGAAGCTTTCTTT. This encodes CASSWARDRVATEAFF.

This clonotype was counted between two and nine times. The V and J genes are TRBV7-2 and TRBJ2-6, with D perhaps matching TRBD2 (5 bases). This CDR3 is built from 13 residues. The V and J ends lost 2 bases and 18 bases respectively, with 17 bases between them. CDR1 is SGHTA and CDR2 is FQGNSA in the germline V gene. CDR3 bases: TGTGCCAGCAGCTTACCCTCACTAGGCCATAGGACTTTC. Translated, it gives CASSLPSLGHRTF.

The V gene is TRBV5-1, the J gene TRBJ2-1; weak D call: TRBD2 (6 bases). CDR1 is SGHRS and CDR2 is YFSETQ in the germline V gene. V was trimmed by 4 bases and J by 6 bases, leaving 17 bases between them. This CDR3 has 15 residues. The CDR3 loop reads CASSLLGTALNEQFF. Here the CDR3 DNA reads TGCGCCAGCAGCCTCTTGGGGACTGCTCTCAATGAGCAGTTCTTC.

This clonotype came up many times. The V and J genes are TRBV20-1 and TRBJ2-1; D is unresolved. Germline lookup yields CDR1 DFQATT and CDR2 SNEGSKA (reference sequence). This CDR3 is 15 amino acids long. CDR3 protein: CSSPTLTISHNEQFF. The CDR3 coding sequence is TGCAGCAGCCCGACCCTAACGATCAGCCACAATGAGCAGTTCTTC.

This clonotype was seen many times. V and J are TRBV20-1 and TRBJ2-7, with 7 bases matching TRBD1. From germline, CDR1 is DFQATT and CDR2 SNEGSKA (reference sequence). V was pared by 3 bases and J by 2 bases, with 7 bases of the junction left unmatched. The CDR3 covers 14 residues. DNA for the CDR3: TGCAGTGCTAGGGACCCGGGACAGACCTACGAGCAGTACTTC. Translated: CSARDPGQTYEQYF.

This clonotype was seen a handful of times. The chain has TRBV7-3 and TRBJ1-1; D remains unclear. The V end lost 5 bases, the J end lost 7 bases, and 11 bases lay between the germline ends. The CDR3 extends over 12 amino acids. The germline gives CDR1 SGHTA, CDR2 FQGTGA. The CDR3, as DNA: TGTGCCAGCAGCCCCGCCCATCTTGAAGCTTTCTTT. The encoded protein is CASSPAHLEAFF.

Many counts were recorded for this clonotype. CDR3 sequence reads: CSAREVRGGAGELFF. The CDR3 DNA reads as TGCAGTGCTAGAGAGGTGCGAGGGGGAGCCGGGGAGCTGTTTTTT. The J gene is TRBJ2-2, the V gene TRBV20-1; D is possibly TRBD1 (6 bases). The CDR3 is 15 amino acids. Germline CDR1 and CDR2: DFQATT and SNEGSKA (reference sequence). V was trimmed by 0 bases and J by 6 bases, leaving 14 bases between them.

This clonotype occurred a few times. The chain uses TRBV4-2 and TRBJ1-1; D remains ambiguous. The CDR3 loop spans 11 amino acids. Germline V gene data show CDR1 as LGHNA and CDR2 as YNFKEQ. The ends were cut back, 0 bases at V and 11 bases at J, with 7 bases in the middle. Here the CDR3 DNA reads TGTGCCAGCAGCCAAGATATGTGGGCTTTCTTT. Amino acids: CASSQDMWAFF.

The chain uses TRBV15 and TRBJ1-4; tentative D call: TRBD1 (5 bases). V was pared by 0 bases and J by 8 bases, with 13 bases between. The CDR3 is 15 amino acids. Germline V lookup: CDR1 LNHNV, CDR2 YYDKDF (reference sequence). The DNA of the CDR3 is TGTGCCACCAGCAGAGAGACAGCTAGGGGCGAAAAACTGTTTTTT. Amino acids: CATSRETARGEKLFF.

This clonotype was detected ten times or more. This chain joins TRBV7-2 and TRBJ1-1; D remains ambiguous. This CDR3 region has 13 residues. V lost 0 bases, J lost 6 bases, and 8 bases lay in between. From germline, CDR1 is SGHTA and CDR2 FQGNSA. The CDR3 DNA is TGTGCCAGCAGCTTAGCGCTTGGGGCTGAAGCTTTCTTT. It encodes CASSLALGAEAFF.

This clonotype has a count of ten or more. This chain links TRBV5-6 with TRBJ2-3; no reliable D call. The germline V gene encodes CDR1 SGHDT and CDR2 YYEEEE. This CDR3 contains 15 residues. The V gene lost 5 bases and the J gene lost 0 bases, with 13 bases spanning the gap. The CDR3 loop is CASRSGELSTDTQYF. The DNA of the CDR3 is TGTGCCAGCAGATCAGGCGAACTCAGCACAGATACGCAGTATTTT.

This sequence joins TRBV19 and TRBJ1-5, with TRBD1 matching over 8 bases. Germline CDR1 and CDR2: LNHDA and SQIVND (reference sequence). After removal of 5 bases from V and 1 base from J, the junction contained 7 bases not matched to a gene. This CDR3 is 16 amino acids long. The CDR3 sequence: CASSSIGDRSNQPQHF. CDR3 sequence (DNA): TGTGCCAGTAGTTCCATCGGGGACAGGAGCAATCAGCCCCAGCATTTT.

The gene calls are TRBV12-3 or TRBV12-4 and TRBJ2-3, with D unresolved. The CDR3 length is 11 residues. V lost 2 bases, J lost 10 bases, and 7 bases lay in between. CDR3 nucleotide sequence: TGTGCCAGCAGTTTAAGCGATGCGCAGTATTTT. As protein: CASSLSDAQYF.

This clonotype was observed many times. The rearrangement links TRBV5-1 to TRBJ2-1, with 8 bases identical to TRBD1. V lost 6 bases to trimming and J lost 3 bases; unmatched junction nucleotides: 11. Germline CDR1 reads SGHRS; CDR2 reads YFSETQ. CDR3 length equals 16 residues. CDR3 sequence: CASTPVRTGYYNEQFF. The CDR3, as DNA: TGCGCCAGCACCCCGGTTCGGACAGGGTACTACAATGAGCAGTTCTTC.

This clonotype has more than one count but fewer than ten. CDR3 bases: TGCATCCCGCTAGACATTCATGGGTTGAACACTGAAGCTTTCTTT. Translation: CIPLDIHGLNTEAFF. The chain has TRBV20-1 and TRBJ1-1; D is unclear. The germline CDR1 and CDR2 sequences are DFQATT and SNEGSKA (reference sequence). This CDR3 contains 15 residues.

V is TRBV20-1 and J is TRBJ2-1; D uncertain. CDR3 length: 13 amino acids. Germline V lookup: CDR1 DFQATT, CDR2 SNEGSKA (reference sequence). Trimming cost V 6 bases and J 3 bases, with 12 bases left between them. The CDR3 loop reads CSAKRFGYNEQFF. The CDR3 DNA reads as TGCAGTGCCAAAAGGTTCGGCTACAATGAGCAGTTCTTC.

This clonotype was counted many times. V is TRBV20-1 and J is TRBJ1-5; tentative D call: TRBD1 (6 bases). CDR1 DFQATT and CDR2 SNEGSKA come from the germline V gene (reference sequence). V shed 6 bases and J shed 5 bases, with 11 bases lying between them. The CDR3 is made up of 12 amino acids. The CDR3 loop reads CSALGADQPQHF. The CDR3 DNA follows: TGCAGTGCGCTGGGGGCTGATCAGCCCCAGCATTTT.

This clonotype has at least ten counts. This chain uses TRBV24-1 with TRBJ2-5; D possibly corresponds to TRBD2 (6 bases). Trimming removed 4 bases from V and 5 bases from J, with 10 bases in between. The length of the CDR3 is 13 residues. The germline gives CDR1 KGHDR, CDR2 SFDVKD. CDR3 loop: CATSDRREETQYF. The CDR3 nucleotides are TGTGCCACCAGTGACCGCCGGGAGGAGACCCAGTACTTC.

This clonotype was seen ten or more times. The chain recombines TRBV5-1 with TRBJ1-5; perhaps TRBD1 as D (6 bases). Trimming pared 2 bases from V and 4 bases from J, leaving 13 bases between. In germline, CDR1 is SGHRS, CDR2 YFSETQ. CDR3 length equals 15 residues. The CDR3 region is CASSLIGGQNQPQHF. The CDR3 region has the DNA TGCGCCAGCAGCTTAATTGGGGGACAAAATCAGCCCCAGCATTTT. The full variable domain, in which reference TRBV5-1 and TRBJ1-5 provide the parts outside the CDR3, is KAGVTQTPRYLIKTRGQQVTLSCSPISGHRSVSWYQQTPGQGLQFLFEYFSETQRNKGNFPGRFSGRQFSNSRSEMNVSTLELGDSALYLCASSLIGGQNQPQHFGDGTRLSIL.

The V call is TRBV6-1, the J call TRBJ2-1; 8 positions agree with TRBD2. With V trimmed by 2 bases and J by 7 bases, 13 bases remained unmatched. Per germline, CDR1 MNHNS and CDR2 SASEGT. The CDR3 extends over 17 amino acids. CDR3: CASSERGGDGARNEQFF. The CDR3 DNA follows: TGTGCCAGCAGTGAACGGGGGGGGGACGGGGCGCGAAATGAGCAGTTCTTC.

The chain is built from TRBV7-2 and TRBJ1-1, with D uncertain. Trimming shortened V by 1 base and J by 9 bases, and 12 bases separated the two germline ends. The CDR3 has 13 amino acids. Per germline, CDR1 SGHTA and CDR2 FQGNSA. The CDR3 is CASSLEAAVKAFF. In DNA form, the CDR3 reads TGTGCCAGCAGCTTAGAGGCAGCGGTGAAAGCTTTCTTT. The variable domain in full, completed from reference TRBV7-2 and TRBJ1-1, reads GAGVSQSPSNKVTEKGKDVELRCDPISGHTALYWYRQSLGQGLEFLIYFQGNSAPDKSGLPSDRFSAERTGGSVSTLTIQRTQQEDSAVYLCASSLEAAVKAFFGQGTRLTVV.

This clonotype was detected a few times. The chain has TRBV29-1 and TRBJ2-7; the D call may be TRBD1 or TRBD2 (7 bases each). Germline V gives CDR1 SQVTM, CDR2 ANQGSEA. Between the trimmed V and J ends, which lost 6 bases and 6 bases, there was a span of 21 bases. The length of the CDR3 is 14 residues. The CDR3 region has the DNA TGCAGCGTCTCCCAGGGGGAGGGGGCAATCGAGCAGTACTTC. Its protein is CSVSQGEGAIEQYF.

This clonotype was seen repeatedly, ten times or more. The V call is TRBV7-9, the J call TRBJ1-5; D remains ambiguous. With 1 base removed from V and 4 bases from J, the gap between germline ends came to 11 bases. The CDR3 contains 15 residues. From germline, CDR1 is SEHNR and CDR2 FQNEAQ (reference sequence). In nucleotides, the CDR3 is TGTGCCAGCAGCTTAGAGCCAGGCCTTAATCAGCCCCAGCATTTT. Translation gives CASSLEPGLNQPQHF.

In this sample, this clonotype turned up many times. The V call is TRBV6-1, the J call TRBJ2-1; D perhaps matches TRBD1 (5 bases). The length of the CDR3 is 13 residues. V was cut by 8 bases and J by 2 bases, with 10 bases left in between. Germline lookup yields CDR1 MNHNS and CDR2 SASEGT. The CDR3 DNA reads TGTGCCAGCGGGGCGACGACCTACAATGAGCAGTTCTTC. Amino acids: CASGATTYNEQFF.

This clonotype has more than one count but fewer than ten. The chain joins TRBV5-1 to TRBJ2-1; TRBD1 matches 8 bases. This CDR3 has 14 residues. Germline CDR1 SGHRS, CDR2 YFSETQ. J gave up 5 bases and V 7 bases, and 8 bases lay outside the gene matches. CDR3 DNA sequence: TGCGCCAGCGGGTCAGGGGGCAACGACAATGAGCAGTTCTTC. Protein: CASGSGGNDNEQFF.